This TCR beta chain was identified during a study of blood T cell repertoires in COVID-19. About the study: Collection of acute and convalescent COVID-19 samples took place in the United States, Italy and Spain. T cells, B-cell-depleted T cells, or PBMCs provided the cDNA or gDNA that served as material.

In the original workflow: Estimation of nucleated cell counts relied on the amplification of reference gene primers. Only in-frame clones appear in the TCRdb table, and some are missing; sequencing was by immunoSEQ multiplex PCR. V and J calls and clone size are given by that table; D and trimming were obtained from the DNA. Here the sample spans under 150,000 clones, over 80% being singletons. The CDR3 length is 14 residues. The ends were cut back, 5 bases at V and 6 bases at J, with 16 bases in the middle. Germline lookup yields CDR1 MNHEY and CDR2 SVGEGT. Sequencing used peripheral blood. The origin of this receptor is a woman aged 45-65 years with acute or convalescent COVID-19. This chain joins TRBV6-2 or TRBV6-3 and TRBJ1-1; D ambiguous. Here the CDR3 reads CASSTLMSRAEAFF. The CDR3 nucleotides read TGTGCCAGCAGTACCTTAATGAGTAGAGCTGAAGCTTTCTTT.